This note documents a single TCR beta chain sequence. This clonotype was counted between two and nine times. The specificity of this receptor is unknown. No base quality values were provided; no much bigger clone lies one nucleotide off. This entry is derived from a study of spatial heterogeneity in lung cancer (dated by TCRdb to between 2017 and 2020). About the investigation overall: More beta-chain than alpha-chain transcripts were consistently detected, likely reflecting higher beta-chain transcript abundance. Nonsynonymous mutation counts, determined by whole-exome sequencing of tumor tissue, were related to features of the TCR repertoire. In non-small cell lung cancer, the study made a quantitative comparison of TCR alpha and beta repertoires among multiple tumor regions, matched nontumor lung and blood. At surgery, over 200 tumor regions, around 65 matched nontumor lung samples and 50 to 60 PBMC samples were TCR-sequenced for both alpha and beta chains. In the raw uncorrected reads, each unique combination of TCR and UMI appeared more than ten times on average. Here is what the overall study found, with its caveats: Ubiquitous expanded tumor TCRs were found in blood more often at tumor resection than at routine follow-up. Confirming at a functional level the hypothesis that regional TCRs recognize regional mutations was considered to require additional single-cell paired TCR alpha and beta sequencing.

What the time point label conveys for this sample: sample taken at primary tumor resection. Without any cell sorting, TCR sequencing was performed on whole RNA extracted either from tumor and nontumor lung tissue or from cryopreserved PBMC samples. Donors were under 95 patients with early-stage, untreated non-small cell lung cancer from the lung TRACERx cohort. Only patients for whom sufficient RNA was available from at least two tumor regions were selected for TCR sequencing. The library relied on 5' RACE. Sequenced using a NextSeq 500. To allow correction of PCR and sequencing errors, the TCR library protocol tagged every TCR cDNA molecule with a unique molecular identifier. Per the original workflow: TCR identification, UMI-based error correction and CDR3 extraction were performed with Decombinator tools. TCRs above a frequency of 2 per 1,000, corresponding to the top 1% of the tumor frequency distribution, were defined as expanded. Rényi diversity was computed with the R vegan package after subsampling each repertoire 100 times to 5,000 TCRs. To build CDR3 similarity networks, amino acid triplet string-kernel similarity was used, and CDR3s were connected when their pairwise similarity was above 0.82. TCRdb reprocessed the public reads (quality trimming at Q25 with fastp, clone calling with MiXCR) and kept in-frame beta chains. Under each unique CDR3 protein, matching rows form one entry showing the most common genes and DNA. V and J calls and clone size were set by TCRdb, not the authors. The sample includes tens of thousands of distinct CDR3 sequences, with 15% to 25% observed a single time. Clones ranked in the top ten supply 6.2% of the sample.

Spanning cysteine to phenylalanine, the CDR3 consists of 11 amino acids. Of all the DNA, just the CDR3 is kept, 33 bases in frame from base 1. Trimming costs V 4 bases and J 3 bases, and their ends lie 4 bases apart. Per the germline V gene, SNHLY is the CDR1 and FYNNEI is the CDR2. The source is a male donor with early-stage non-small cell lung cancer. The material was PBMCs, obtained at surgery. The chain is assembled from TRBV2 and TRBJ2-7, with no confident D gene call. The CDR3 is CASSGRYEQYF. The base sequence is TGTGCCAGCAGTGGACGCTACGAGCAGTACTTC.